The following is a T cell receptor (beta chain) sequence with its context. Seattle researchers signed up patients amid active infection and tracked them longitudinally. This record comes from a study of blood T cell repertoires in COVID-19. Only in-frame clones appear in the TCRdb table, and some are missing; sequencing was by immunoSEQ multiplex PCR. The sample includes some 200,000 clones, 81% seen only once; the top ten take 8% to 13%. CDR1 is GTSNPN and CDR2 is SVGIG in the germline V gene (reference sequence). Trimming cost V 3 bases and J 4 bases, with 9 bases left between them. This CDR3 is 13 amino acids long.

Source material: peripheral blood. This sequence joins TRBV30 and TRBJ2-2; weak D call: TRBD1 (5 bases). This receptor was identified in a woman aged 40 to 55 with COVID-19, enrolled during active disease. Here the CDR3 reads CAWSRDGTGELFF. In nucleotides, the CDR3 is TGTGCCTGGAGCAGGGATGGCACCGGGGAGCTGTTTTTT.